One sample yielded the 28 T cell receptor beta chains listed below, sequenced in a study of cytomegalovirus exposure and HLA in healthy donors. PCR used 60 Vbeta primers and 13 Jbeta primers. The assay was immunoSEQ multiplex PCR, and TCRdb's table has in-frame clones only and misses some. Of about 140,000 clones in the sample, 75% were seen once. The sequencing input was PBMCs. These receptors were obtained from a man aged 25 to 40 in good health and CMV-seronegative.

The CDR3: CASSSSGGRGEQYF. CDR3 coding DNA: TGTGCCAGCAGCTCTTCGGGGGGCCGGGGTGAGCAGTACTTC. J is TRBJ2-5 and V is TRBV7-2, with D possibly matching TRBD2 (7 bases). The CDR3 sequence is 14 residues long. Trimming removed 4 bases at V and 11 bases at J, with 20 bases between. Germline-derived CDR1 and CDR2 are SGHTA and FQGNSA.

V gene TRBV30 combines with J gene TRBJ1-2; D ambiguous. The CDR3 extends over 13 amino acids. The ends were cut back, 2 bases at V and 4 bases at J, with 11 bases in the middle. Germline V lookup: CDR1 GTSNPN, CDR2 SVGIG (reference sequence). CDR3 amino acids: CAWSSGTSYGYTF. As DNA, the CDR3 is TGTGCCTGGAGTTCGGGTACCTCCTATGGCTACACCTTC. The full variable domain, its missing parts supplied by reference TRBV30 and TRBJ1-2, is SQTIHQWPATLVQPVGSPLSLECTVEGTSNPNLYWYRQAAGRGLQLLFYSVGIGQISSEVPQNLSASRPQDRQFILSSKKLLLSDSGFYLCAWSSGTSYGYTFGSGTRLTVV.

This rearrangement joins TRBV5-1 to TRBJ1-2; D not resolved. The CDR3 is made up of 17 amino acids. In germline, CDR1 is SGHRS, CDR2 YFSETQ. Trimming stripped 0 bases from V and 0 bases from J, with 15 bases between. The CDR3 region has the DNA TGCGCCAGCAGCTTGGAAGCCGGGGATCCCGCTAACTATGGCTACACCTTC. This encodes CASSLEAGDPANYGYTF.

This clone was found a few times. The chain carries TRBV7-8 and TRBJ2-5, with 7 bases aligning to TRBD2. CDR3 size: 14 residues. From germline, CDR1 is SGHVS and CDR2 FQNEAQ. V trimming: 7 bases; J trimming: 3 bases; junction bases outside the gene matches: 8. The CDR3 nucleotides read TGTGCCAGCACCGTCCCCGGGACTAAAGAGACCCAGTACTTC. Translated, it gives CASTVPGTKETQYF.

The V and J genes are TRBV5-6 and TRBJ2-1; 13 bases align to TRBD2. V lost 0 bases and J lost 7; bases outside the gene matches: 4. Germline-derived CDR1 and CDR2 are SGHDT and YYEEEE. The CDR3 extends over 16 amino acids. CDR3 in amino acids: CASSLGTSGRGNEQFF. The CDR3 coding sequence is TGTGCCAGCAGCTTGGGGACTAGCGGGAGAGGTAATGAGCAGTTCTTC.

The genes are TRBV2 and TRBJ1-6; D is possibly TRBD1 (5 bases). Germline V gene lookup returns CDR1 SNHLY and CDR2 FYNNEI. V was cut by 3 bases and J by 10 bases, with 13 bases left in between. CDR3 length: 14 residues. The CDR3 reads CASSDVGVGSPLHF. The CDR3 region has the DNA TGTGCCAGCAGTGATGTAGGGGTAGGGTCACCCCTCCACTTT.

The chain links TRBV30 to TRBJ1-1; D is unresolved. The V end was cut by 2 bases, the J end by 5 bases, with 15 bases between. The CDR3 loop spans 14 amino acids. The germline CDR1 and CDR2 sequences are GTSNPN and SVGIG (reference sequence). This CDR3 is CAWSPLDPGTEAFF. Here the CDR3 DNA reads TGTGCCTGGAGTCCCCTCGATCCGGGAACTGAAGCTTTCTTT.

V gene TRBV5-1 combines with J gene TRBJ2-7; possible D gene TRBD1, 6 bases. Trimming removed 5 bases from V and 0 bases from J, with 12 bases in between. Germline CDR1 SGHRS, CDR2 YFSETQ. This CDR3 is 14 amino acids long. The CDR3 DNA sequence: TGCGCCAGCAGTTTGACAGGCCGCTCCTACGAGCAGTACTTC. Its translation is CASSLTGRSYEQYF. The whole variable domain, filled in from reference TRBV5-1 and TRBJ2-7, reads KAGVTQTPRYLIKTRGQQVTLSCSPISGHRSVSWYQQTPGQGLQFLFEYFSETQRNKGNFPGRFSGRQFSNSRSEMNVSTLELGDSALYLCASSLTGRSYEQYFGPGTRLTVT.

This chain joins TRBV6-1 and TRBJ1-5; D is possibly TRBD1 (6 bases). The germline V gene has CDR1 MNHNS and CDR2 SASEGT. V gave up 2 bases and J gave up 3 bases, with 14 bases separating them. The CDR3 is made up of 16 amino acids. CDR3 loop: CASSESGQWFNQPQHF. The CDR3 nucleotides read TGTGCCAGCAGTGAATCTGGACAGTGGTTCAATCAGCCCCAGCATTTT.

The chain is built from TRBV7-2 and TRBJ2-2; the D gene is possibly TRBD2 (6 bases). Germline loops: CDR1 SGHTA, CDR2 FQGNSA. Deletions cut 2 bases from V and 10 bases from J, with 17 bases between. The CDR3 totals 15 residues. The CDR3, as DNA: TGTGCCAGCAGCTTACCTACTTTCCTACTAGCGGAGCTGTTTTTT. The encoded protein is CASSLPTFLLAELFF.

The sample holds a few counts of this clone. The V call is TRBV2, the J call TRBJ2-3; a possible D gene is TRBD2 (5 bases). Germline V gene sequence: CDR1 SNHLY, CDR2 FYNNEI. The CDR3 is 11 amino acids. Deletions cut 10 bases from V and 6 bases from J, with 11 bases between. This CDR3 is CATMRVDTQYF. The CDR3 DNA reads TGTGCCACTATGCGGGTTGATACGCAGTATTTT.

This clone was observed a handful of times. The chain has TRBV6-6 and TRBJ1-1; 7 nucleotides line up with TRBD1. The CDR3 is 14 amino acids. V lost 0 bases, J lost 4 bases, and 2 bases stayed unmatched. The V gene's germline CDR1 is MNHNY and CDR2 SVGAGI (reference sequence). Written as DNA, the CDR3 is TGTGCCAGCAGTTACTCGGGACAGTCCACTGAAGCTTTCTTT. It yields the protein CASSYSGQSTEAFF.

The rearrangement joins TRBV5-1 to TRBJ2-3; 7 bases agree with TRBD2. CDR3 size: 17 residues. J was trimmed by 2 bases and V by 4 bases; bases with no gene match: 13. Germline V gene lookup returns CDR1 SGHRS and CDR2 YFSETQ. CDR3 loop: CASSPPGASGYTDTQYF. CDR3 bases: TGCGCCAGCAGCCCCCCCGGGGCTAGCGGTTACACAGATACGCAGTATTTT.

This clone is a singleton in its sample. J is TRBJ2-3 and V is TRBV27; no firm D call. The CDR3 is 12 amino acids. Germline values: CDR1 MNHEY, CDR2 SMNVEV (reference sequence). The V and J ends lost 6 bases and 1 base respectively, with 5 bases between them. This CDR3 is CASSYGTDTQYF. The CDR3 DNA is TGTGCCAGCAGCTACGGCACAGATACGCAGTATTTT.

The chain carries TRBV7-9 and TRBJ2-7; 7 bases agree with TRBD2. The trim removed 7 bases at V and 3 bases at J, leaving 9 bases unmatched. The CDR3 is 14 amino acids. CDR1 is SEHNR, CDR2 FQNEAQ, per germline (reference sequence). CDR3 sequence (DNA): TGTGCCAGCACCAGAACCGGGGGGTTCTACGAGCAGTACTTC. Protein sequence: CASTRTGGFYEQYF.

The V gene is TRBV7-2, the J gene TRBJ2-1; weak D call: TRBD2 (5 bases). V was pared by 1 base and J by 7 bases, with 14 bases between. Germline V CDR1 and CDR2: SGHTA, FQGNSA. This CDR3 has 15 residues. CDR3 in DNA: TGTGCCAGCAGCTTAGTGGGTGGGAGTAGGAATGAGCAGTTCTTC. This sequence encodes CASSLVGGSRNEQFF.

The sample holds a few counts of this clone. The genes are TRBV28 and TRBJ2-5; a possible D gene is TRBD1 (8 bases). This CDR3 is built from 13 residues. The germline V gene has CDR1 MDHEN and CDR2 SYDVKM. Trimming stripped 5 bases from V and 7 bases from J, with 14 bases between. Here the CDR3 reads CASSTGGERTQYF. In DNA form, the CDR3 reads TGTGCCAGCAGTACAGGGGGGGAAAGGACCCAGTACTTC.

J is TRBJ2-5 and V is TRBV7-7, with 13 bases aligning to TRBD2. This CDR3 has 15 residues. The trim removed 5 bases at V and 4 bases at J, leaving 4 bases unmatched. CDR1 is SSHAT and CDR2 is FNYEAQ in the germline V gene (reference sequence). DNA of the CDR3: TGTGCCAGCAGCCTCGGACTAGCGGGAGCAGAGACCCAGTACTTC. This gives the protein CASSLGLAGAETQYF.

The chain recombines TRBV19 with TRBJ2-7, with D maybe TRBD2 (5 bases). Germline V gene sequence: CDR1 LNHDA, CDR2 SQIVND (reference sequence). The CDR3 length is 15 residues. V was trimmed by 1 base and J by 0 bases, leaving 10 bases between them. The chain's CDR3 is CASSIGAASSYEQYF. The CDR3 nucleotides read TGTGCCAGTAGTATAGGAGCGGCTAGCTCCTACGAGCAGTACTTC.

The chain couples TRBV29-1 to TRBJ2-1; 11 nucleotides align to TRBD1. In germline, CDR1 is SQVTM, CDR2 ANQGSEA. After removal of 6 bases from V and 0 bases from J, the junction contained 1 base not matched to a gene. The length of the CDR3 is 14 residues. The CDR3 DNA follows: TGCAGCGTCGGACAGGGGGCCTCCTACAATGAGCAGTTCTTC. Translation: CSVGQGASYNEQFF.

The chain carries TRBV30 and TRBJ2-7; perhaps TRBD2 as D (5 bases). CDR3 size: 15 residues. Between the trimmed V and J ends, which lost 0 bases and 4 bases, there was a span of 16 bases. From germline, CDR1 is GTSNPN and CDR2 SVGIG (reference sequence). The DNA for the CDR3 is TGTGCCTGGAGTGTGCCCGGACTGAGTACTTACGAGCAGTACTTC. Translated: CAWSVPGLSTYEQYF. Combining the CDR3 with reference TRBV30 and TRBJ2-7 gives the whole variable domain SQTIHQWPATLVQPVGSPLSLECTVEGTSNPNLYWYRQAAGRGLQLLFYSVGIGQISSEVPQNLSASRPQDRQFILSSKKLLLSDSGFYLCAWSVPGLSTYEQYFGPGTRLTVT.

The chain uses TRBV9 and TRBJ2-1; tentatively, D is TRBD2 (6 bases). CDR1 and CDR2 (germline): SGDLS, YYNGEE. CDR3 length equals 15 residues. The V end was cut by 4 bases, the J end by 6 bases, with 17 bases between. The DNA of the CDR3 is TGTGCCAGCAGCCGGCCTTCCCTAGCGCCCAATGAGCAGTTCTTC. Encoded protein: CASSRPSLAPNEQFF.

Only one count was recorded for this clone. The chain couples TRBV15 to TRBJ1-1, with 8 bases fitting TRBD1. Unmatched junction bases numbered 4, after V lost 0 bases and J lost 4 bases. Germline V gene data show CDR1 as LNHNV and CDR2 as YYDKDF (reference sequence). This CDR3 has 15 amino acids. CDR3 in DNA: TGTGCCACCAGCAGAGATCAGGGGGCAGGCACTGAAGCTTTCTTT. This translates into CATSRDQGAGTEAFF.

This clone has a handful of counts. CDR3 nucleotides: TGCGCCAGCAGCTTGGAGGCAGGGCTAGAGACCCAGTACTTC. Translation gives CASSLEAGLETQYF. V usage is TRBV5-1 and J usage is TRBJ2-5, with a weak D call TRBD1 (5 bases). V lost 0 bases and J lost 4, with 10 bases in between. The CDR3 sequence is 14 residues long. Looked up from germline, CDR1 is SGHRS and CDR2 is YFSETQ. Looking up the rest from reference TRBV5-1 and TRBJ2-5 gives the full variable domain: KAGVTQTPRYLIKTRGQQVTLSCSPISGHRSVSWYQQTPGQGLQFLFEYFSETQRNKGNFPGRFSGRQFSNSRSEMNVSTLELGDSALYLCASSLEAGLETQYFGPGTRLLVL.

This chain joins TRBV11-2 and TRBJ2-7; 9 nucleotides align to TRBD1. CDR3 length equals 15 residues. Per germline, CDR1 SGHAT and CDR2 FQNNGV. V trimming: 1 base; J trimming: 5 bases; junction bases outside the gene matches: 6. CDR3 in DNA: TGTGCCAGCAGCTTAGCTAACAGGGGGCGCAACGAGCAGTACTTC. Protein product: CASSLANRGRNEQYF.

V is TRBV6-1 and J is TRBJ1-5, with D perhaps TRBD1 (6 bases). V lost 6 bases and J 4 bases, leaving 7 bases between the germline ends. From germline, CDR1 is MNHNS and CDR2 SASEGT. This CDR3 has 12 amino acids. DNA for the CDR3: TGTGCCAGCAGGGGGACAAATCAGCCCCAGCATTTT. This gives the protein CASRGTNQPQHF.

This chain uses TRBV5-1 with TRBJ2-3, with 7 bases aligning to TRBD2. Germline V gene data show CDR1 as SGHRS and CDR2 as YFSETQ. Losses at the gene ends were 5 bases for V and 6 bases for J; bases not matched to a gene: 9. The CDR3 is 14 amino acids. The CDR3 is CASRGGSSTDTQYF. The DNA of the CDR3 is TGCGCCAGCAGGGGAGGGTCCTCCACGGATACGCAGTATTTT.

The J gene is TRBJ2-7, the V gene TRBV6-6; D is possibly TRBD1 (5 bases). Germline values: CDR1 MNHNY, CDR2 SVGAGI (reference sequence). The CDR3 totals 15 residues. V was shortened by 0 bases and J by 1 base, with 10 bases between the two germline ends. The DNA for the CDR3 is TGTGCCAGCAGTTACTCGGTGGGGCCTTCCTACGAGCAGTACTTC. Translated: CASSYSVGPSYEQYF.